One sample yielded the 22 T cell receptor beta chains listed below, sequenced in a study of PD-1 blockade in classical Hodgkin lymphoma. Time point here: newly diagnosed, previously untreated cHL patient sample. Magnetic negative selection was used to purify CD4+ T cells from PBMCs that had been thawed. The repertoire was sequenced with immunoSEQ multiplex PCR; TCRdb's copy has only in-frame clones and lacks some. The data hold about 35,000 clones, with 80% to 90% observed a single time. Source material: CD4+ T cells from blood. Receptors originate from a human donor with classical Hodgkin lymphoma.

V and J are TRBV5-1 and TRBJ1-1, with 7 bases matching TRBD1. V lost 1 base and J lost 4; bases outside the gene matches: 10. This CDR3 comprises 16 residues. CDR1 and CDR2 (germline): SGHRS, YFSETQ. The chain's CDR3 is CASSLSTRGRGTEAFF. The DNA for the CDR3 is TGCGCCAGCAGCTTGAGTACTAGGGGGCGCGGCACTGAAGCTTTCTTT.

The gene calls are TRBV7-2 and TRBJ2-3, with D possibly being TRBD1 or TRBD2 (5 bases each). V was cut by 6 bases and J by 8 bases, with 18 bases left in between. The CDR3 totals 14 residues. Germline values: CDR1 SGHTA, CDR2 FQGNSA. CDR3 region: CASSSHPGQRTQYF. DNA of the CDR3: TGTGCCAGCAGTTCTCACCCGGGGCAACGTACGCAGTATTTT.

This chain links TRBV6-5 with TRBJ1-5, with D possibly TRBD1 on 6 matching bases. From germline, CDR1 is MNHEY and CDR2 SVGAGI. CDR3 length: 14 amino acids. The V end was cut by 5 bases, the J end by 6 bases, with 14 bases between. The CDR3 DNA sequence: TGTGCCAGCAGTCCCACTAGGGGGTCTCAGCCCCAGCATTTT. Translated: CASSPTRGSQPQHF.

The chain couples TRBV4-2 to TRBJ2-3, with D unclear. The ends were cut back, 0 bases at V and 5 bases at J, with 3 bases in the middle. Germline V gives CDR1 LGHNA, CDR2 YNFKEQ. The CDR3 loop spans 12 amino acids. The CDR3: CASSQDLDTQYF. In nucleotides, the CDR3 is TGTGCCAGCAGCCAAGACCTAGATACGCAGTATTTT.

This sequence joins TRBV1 and TRBJ2-7; the D segment call TRBD1 is taken from the table without a DNA check. TRBV1 is reported as a pseudogene. The CDR3 contains 16 residues. The CDR3 region is CTSSQMAPGTVYEQYF. The CDR3 coding sequence is TGCACCAGCAGCCAGATGGCGCCCGGGACAGTTTACGAGCAGTACTTC.

The chain uses TRBV6-5 and TRBJ2-7; weak D call: TRBD2 (7 bases). CDR1 and CDR2 (germline): MNHEY, SVGAGI. Trimming removed 7 bases at V and 2 bases at J, with 18 bases between. The CDR3 runs 15 residues. CDR3 DNA: TGTGCCAGCACCTCCCCCGGGGGGCAACCCTACGAGCAGTACTTC. It specifies CASTSPGGQPYEQYF.

The rearrangement links TRBV2 to TRBJ2-1, with TRBD2 matching over 11 bases. With V trimmed by 2 bases and J by 12 bases, 3 bases remained unmatched. Germline values: CDR1 SNHLY, CDR2 FYNNEI. The CDR3 spans 13 residues. CDR3 amino acids: CASSEIAGGVQFF. CDR3 coding DNA: TGTGCCAGCAGTGAAATAGCGGGGGGGGTGCAGTTCTTC.

The rearrangement uses TRBV9 and TRBJ2-1, with 14 bases identical to TRBD2. Germline V gene sequence: CDR1 SGDLS, CDR2 YYNGEE. Trimming took 1 base from V and 1 from J; bases not matched to a gene: 7. The CDR3 covers 19 residues. The CDR3 nucleotides are TGTGCCAGCAGCGTAATGGGACTAGCGGGAGCCTCTTCCTACAATGAGCAGTTCTTC. Encoded protein: CASSVMGLAGASSYNEQFF.

The sample holds one count of this clone. The genes are TRBV2 and TRBJ1-4, with D maybe TRBD1 (6 bases). Trimming left V 9 bases short and J 7 bases short, with 15 bases between. CDR3 length: 13 amino acids. The V gene's germline CDR1 is SNHLY and CDR2 FYNNEI. The CDR3: CARAQGGSEKLFF. The CDR3 region has the DNA TGTGCCAGAGCACAGGGCGGGAGTGAAAAACTGTTTTTT.

This sequence joins TRBV6-5 and TRBJ1-1, with 7 bases that match TRBD1. V lost 7 bases, J lost 8 bases, and 7 bases stayed unmatched. Per the germline V gene, CDR1 is MNHEY and CDR2 is SVGAGI. The CDR3 spans 12 residues. CDR3 sequence reads: CASTQGGTEAFF. Written as DNA, the CDR3 is TGTGCCAGCACCCAGGGGGGTACGGAAGCTTTCTTT.

This chain uses TRBV11-2 with TRBJ2-1; no reliable D call. The germline V and J ends were trimmed by 3 bases and 2 bases, with 8 bases remaining between them. The CDR3 runs to 14 residues. CDR1 is SGHAT and CDR2 is FQNNGV in the germline V gene. For the CDR3, the DNA is TGTGCCAGCAGCTTGCCCCTGGCCTACAATGAGCAGTTCTTC. It translates to CASSLPLAYNEQFF.

The CDR3 nucleotides read TGTGCCAGCTCACCACCGGTTTCTGAAGCTTTCTTT. Translating it yields CASSPPVSEAFF. The V call is TRBV18, the J call TRBJ1-1; D gene ambiguous. Trimming took 0 bases from V and 6 from J, leaving 5 bases between them. Per the germline V gene, CDR1 is KGHSH and CDR2 is LQKENI. The CDR3 runs to 12 residues.

The chain couples TRBV19 to TRBJ2-7, with D uncertain. The CDR3 covers 13 residues. V dropped 0 bases and J dropped 3 bases, with 6 bases sitting between them. Germline values: CDR1 LNHDA, CDR2 SQIVND (reference sequence). The CDR3 DNA is TGTGCCAGTAGTATAGAACGAAACTACGAGCAGTACTTC. It codes for CASSIERNYEQYF.

The chain combines TRBV6-6 with TRBJ1-3; 7 bases match TRBD1. Trimming at V came to 6 bases and at J to 4 bases, leaving 9 bases not matched to a gene. The CDR3 has 15 residues. Germline lookup yields CDR1 MNHNY and CDR2 SVGAGI (reference sequence). In DNA, the CDR3 is TGTGCCAGCAGCACGGGACAGCTTCTCGGAAACACCATATATTTT. This codes for CASSTGQLLGNTIYF.

The V and J genes are TRBV14 and TRBJ2-2; a weak D match, TRBD2 (5 bases). V lost 5 bases, J lost 7 bases, and 17 bases lay in between. Germline V gene data show CDR1 as SGHDN and CDR2 as FVKESK. This CDR3 comprises 15 residues. The CDR3 coding sequence is TGTGCCAGCAGCAAACAAATAGGGAGCGGCGGGGAGCTGTTTTTT. The encoded protein is CASSKQIGSGGELFF.

The gene calls are TRBV2 and TRBJ2-2; the D call may be TRBD1 or TRBD2 (6 bases each). CDR3 size: 13 residues. Germline lookup yields CDR1 SNHLY and CDR2 FYNNEI. The germline V and J ends were trimmed by 3 bases and 6 bases, with 8 bases remaining between them. The CDR3 is CASSERGAGELFF. CDR3 sequence (DNA): TGTGCCAGCAGTGAGAGGGGGGCCGGGGAGCTGTTTTTT. Looking up the rest from reference TRBV2 and TRBJ2-2 gives the full variable domain: EPEVTQTPSHQVTQMGQEVILRCVPISNHLYFYWYRQILGQKVEFLVSFYNNEISEKSEIFDDQFSVERPDGSNFTLKIRSTKLEDSAMYFCASSERGAGELFFGEGSRLTVL.

This chain joins TRBV30 and TRBJ2-7, with a possible D match to TRBD1 (5 bases). CDR3 length: 12 residues. Germline CDR1 reads GTSNPN; CDR2 reads SVGIG (reference sequence). V dropped 1 base and J dropped 1 base, with 5 bases sitting between them. The CDR3 region is CAWSGTSYEQYF. CDR3 sequence (DNA): TGTGCCTGGAGTGGGACATCCTACGAGCAGTACTTC.

This sequence joins TRBV18 and TRBJ2-7; D remains unclear. Germline V gene lookup returns CDR1 KGHSH and CDR2 LQKENI. Trimming took 6 bases from V and 2 from J, leaving 17 bases between them. The CDR3 length is 15 residues. CDR3 region: CASSPTGPTTYEQYF. In nucleotides, the CDR3 is TGTGCCAGCTCGCCGACGGGCCCGACGACCTACGAGCAGTACTTC.

The V gene is TRBV5-8, the J gene TRBJ1-5, with a possible D match to TRBD1 (5 bases). In germline, CDR1 is SGHTS, CDR2 YDEGEE. The V end was cut by 6 bases, the J end by 3 bases, with 13 bases between. CDR3 length: 14 residues. The CDR3 spells CASNSGEINQPQHF. CDR3 bases: TGTGCCAGCAACTCGGGGGAAATCAATCAGCCCCAGCATTTT.

This chain links TRBV6-6 with TRBJ1-2; TRBD1 matches at 10 bases. Germline V gene sequence: CDR1 MNHNY, CDR2 SVGAGI (reference sequence). V gave up 5 bases and J gave up 5 bases; unmatched junction bases: 2. The CDR3 extends over 13 amino acids. CDR3 DNA: TGTGCCAGCAGTCGACAGGGGGCTTATGGCTACACCTTC. This translates into CASSRQGAYGYTF.

This rearrangement joins TRBV4-1 to TRBJ2-3, with 10 bases lining up with TRBD2. The V segment lost 1 base and the J segment 3 bases; nucleotides outside the gene matches: 19. Germline-derived CDR1 and CDR2 are MGHRA and YSYEKL. The CDR3 is made up of 21 amino acids. The CDR3: CASSQVHASGSVDVRTDTQYF. CDR3 nucleotides: TGCGCCAGCAGCCAAGTCCACGCTAGCGGGAGTGTGGATGTGAGAACAGATACGCAGTATTTT.

V and J are TRBV6-1 and TRBJ1-3; D is ambiguous. The CDR3 length is 14 residues. Trimming took 7 bases from V and 3 from J, leaving 13 bases between them. From germline, CDR1 is MNHNS and CDR2 SASEGT. The CDR3 DNA is TGTGCCAGCACGGGTAACGGTCTTGGAAACACCATATATTTT. Translated, it gives CASTGNGLGNTIYF.